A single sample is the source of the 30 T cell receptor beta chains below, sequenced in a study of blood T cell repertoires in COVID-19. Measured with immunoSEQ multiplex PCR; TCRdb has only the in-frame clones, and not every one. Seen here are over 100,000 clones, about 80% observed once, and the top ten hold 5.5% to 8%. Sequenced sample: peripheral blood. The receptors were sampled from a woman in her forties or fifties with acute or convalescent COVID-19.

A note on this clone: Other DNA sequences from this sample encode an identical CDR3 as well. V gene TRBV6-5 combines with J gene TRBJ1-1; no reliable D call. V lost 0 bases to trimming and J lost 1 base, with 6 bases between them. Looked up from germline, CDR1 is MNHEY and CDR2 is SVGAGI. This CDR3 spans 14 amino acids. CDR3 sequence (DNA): TGTGCCAGCAGTTACTCGGCAGGGAACACTGAAGCTTTCTTT. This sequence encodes CASSYSAGNTEAFF.

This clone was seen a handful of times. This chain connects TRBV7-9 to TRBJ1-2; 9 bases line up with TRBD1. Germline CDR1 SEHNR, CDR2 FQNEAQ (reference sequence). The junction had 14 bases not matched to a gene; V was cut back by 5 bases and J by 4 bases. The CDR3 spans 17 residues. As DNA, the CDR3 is TGTGCCAGCAGCACGGGCCGGACAGGGGTCGAAGGCTATGGCTACACCTTC. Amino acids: CASSTGRTGVEGYGYTF. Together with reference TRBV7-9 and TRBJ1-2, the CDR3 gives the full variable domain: DTGVSQNPRHKITKRGQNVTFRCDPISEHNRLYWYRQTLGQGPEFLTYFQNEAQLEKSRLLSDRFSAERPKGSFSTLEIQRTEQGDSAMYLCASSTGRTGVEGYGYTFGSGTRLTVV.

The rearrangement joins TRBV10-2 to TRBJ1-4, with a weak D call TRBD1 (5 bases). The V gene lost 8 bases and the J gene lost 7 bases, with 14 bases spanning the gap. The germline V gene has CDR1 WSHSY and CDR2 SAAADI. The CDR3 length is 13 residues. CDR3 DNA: TGCGCCAGCTCACGGGGGTCGGGTGAAAAACTGTTTTTT. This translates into CASSRGSGEKLFF.

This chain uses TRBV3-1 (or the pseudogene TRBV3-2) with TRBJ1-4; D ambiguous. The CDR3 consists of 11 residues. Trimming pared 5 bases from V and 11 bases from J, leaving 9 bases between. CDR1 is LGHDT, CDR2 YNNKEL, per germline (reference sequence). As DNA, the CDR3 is TGTGCCAGCAGCGTTCGGGAGAAACTGTTTTTT. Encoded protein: CASSVREKLFF.

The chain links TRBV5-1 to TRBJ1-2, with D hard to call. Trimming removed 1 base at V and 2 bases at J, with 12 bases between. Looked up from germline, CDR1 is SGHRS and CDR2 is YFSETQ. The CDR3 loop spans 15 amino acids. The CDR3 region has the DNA TGCGCCAGCAGCTTGCCCCCGGGTCCCAACTATGGCTACACCTTC. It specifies CASSLPPGPNYGYTF. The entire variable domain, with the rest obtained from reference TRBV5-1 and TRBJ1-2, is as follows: KAGVTQTPRYLIKTRGQQVTLSCSPISGHRSVSWYQQTPGQGLQFLFEYFSETQRNKGNFPGRFSGRQFSNSRSEMNVSTLELGDSALYLCASSLPPGPNYGYTFGSGTRLTVV.

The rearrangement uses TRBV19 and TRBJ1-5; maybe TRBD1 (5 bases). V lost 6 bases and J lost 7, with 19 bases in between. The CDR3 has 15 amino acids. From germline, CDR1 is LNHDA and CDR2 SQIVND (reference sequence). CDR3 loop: CASSPQGRVGQPQHF. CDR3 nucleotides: TGTGCCAGTAGCCCCCAGGGCAGGGTCGGCCAGCCCCAGCATTTT.

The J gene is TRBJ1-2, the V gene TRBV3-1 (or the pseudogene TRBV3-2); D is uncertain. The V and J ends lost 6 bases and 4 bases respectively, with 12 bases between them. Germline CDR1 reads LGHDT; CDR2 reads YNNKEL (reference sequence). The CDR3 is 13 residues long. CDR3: CASRTGRGYGYTF. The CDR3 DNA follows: TGTGCCAGCAGAACGGGTCGGGGCTATGGCTACACCTTC.

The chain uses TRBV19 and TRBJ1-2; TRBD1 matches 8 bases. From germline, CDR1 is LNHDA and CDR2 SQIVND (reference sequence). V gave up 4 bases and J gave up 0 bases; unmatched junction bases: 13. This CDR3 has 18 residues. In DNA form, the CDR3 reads TGTGCCAGTAGTAGATCGCGGACAGGGAACATTGCTAACTATGGCTACACCTTC. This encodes CASSRSRTGNIANYGYTF. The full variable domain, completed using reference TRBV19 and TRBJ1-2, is DGGITQSPKYLFRKEGQNVTLSCEQNLNHDAMYWYRQDPGQGLRLIYYSQIVNDFQKGDIAEGYSVSREKKESFPLTVTSAQKNPTAFYLCASSRSRTGNIANYGYTFGSGTRLTVV.

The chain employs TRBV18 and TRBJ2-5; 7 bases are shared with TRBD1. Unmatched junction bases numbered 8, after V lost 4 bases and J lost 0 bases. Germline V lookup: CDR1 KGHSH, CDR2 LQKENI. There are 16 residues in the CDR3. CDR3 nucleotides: TGTGCCAGCTCACGAACAGGGGACCTATACCAAGAGACCCAGTACTTC. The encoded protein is CASSRTGDLYQETQYF.

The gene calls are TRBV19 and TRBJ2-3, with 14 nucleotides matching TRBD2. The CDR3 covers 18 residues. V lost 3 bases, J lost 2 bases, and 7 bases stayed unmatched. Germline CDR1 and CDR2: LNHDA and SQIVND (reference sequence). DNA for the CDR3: TGTGCCAGTAGTATTGGACTAGCGGGGGGTTTCCTCACAGATACGCAGTATTTT. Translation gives CASSIGLAGGFLTDTQYF.

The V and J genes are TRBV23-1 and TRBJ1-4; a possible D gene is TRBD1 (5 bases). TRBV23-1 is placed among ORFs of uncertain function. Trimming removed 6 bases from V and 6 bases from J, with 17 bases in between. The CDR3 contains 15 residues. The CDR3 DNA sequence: TGCGCCAGCAGGCACCCCAGGGAGGCCTATGAAAAACTGTTTTTT. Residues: CASRHPREAYEKLFF.

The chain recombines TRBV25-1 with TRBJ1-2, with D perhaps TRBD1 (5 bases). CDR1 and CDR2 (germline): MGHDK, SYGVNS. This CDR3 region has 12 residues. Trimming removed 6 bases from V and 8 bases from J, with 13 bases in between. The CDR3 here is CASRDNIGGYTF. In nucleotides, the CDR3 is TGTGCCAGCAGGGACAATATCGGGGGCTACACCTTC.

CDR3 residues: CASKLEGNQPQHF. The CDR3 nucleotides read TGTGCCAGCAAACTCGAGGGCAATCAGCCCCAGCATTTT. The genes are TRBV2 and TRBJ1-5; no clear D gene. The CDR3 is 13 amino acids. Germline loops: CDR1 SNHLY, CDR2 FYNNEI. Deletions cut 7 bases from V and 2 bases from J, with 9 bases between. Filled out from reference TRBV2 and TRBJ1-5, the complete variable domain reads EPEVTQTPSHQVTQMGQEVILRCVPISNHLYFYWYRQILGQKVEFLVSFYNNEISEKSEIFDDQFSVERPDGSNFTLKIRSTKLEDSAMYFCASKLEGNQPQHFGDGTRLSIL.

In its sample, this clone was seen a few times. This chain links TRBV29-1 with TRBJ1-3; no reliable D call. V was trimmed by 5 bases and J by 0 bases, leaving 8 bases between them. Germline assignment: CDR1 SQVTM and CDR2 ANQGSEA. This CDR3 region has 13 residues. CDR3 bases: TGCAGCGTTACGACAAACTCTGGAAACACCATATATTTT. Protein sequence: CSVTTNSGNTIYF.

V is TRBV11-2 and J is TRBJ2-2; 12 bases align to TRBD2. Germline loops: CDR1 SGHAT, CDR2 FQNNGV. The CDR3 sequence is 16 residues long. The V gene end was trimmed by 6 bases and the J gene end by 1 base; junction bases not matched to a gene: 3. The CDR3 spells CASRKLAGGNTGELFF. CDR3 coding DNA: TGTGCCAGCAGGAAACTAGCGGGGGGGAACACCGGGGAGCTGTTTTTT.

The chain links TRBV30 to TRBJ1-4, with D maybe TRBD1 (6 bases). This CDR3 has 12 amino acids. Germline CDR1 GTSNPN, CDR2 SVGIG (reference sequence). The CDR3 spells CAARDTTEKLFF. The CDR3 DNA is TGTGCTGCAAGGGACACGACTGAAAAACTGTTTTTT.

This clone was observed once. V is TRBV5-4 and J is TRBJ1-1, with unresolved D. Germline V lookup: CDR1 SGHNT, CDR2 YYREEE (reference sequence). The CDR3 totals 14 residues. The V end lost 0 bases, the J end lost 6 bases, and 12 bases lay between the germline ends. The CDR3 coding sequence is TGTGCCAGCAGCTTGGCAGACATTAGCGCTGAAGCTTTCTTT. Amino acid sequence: CASSLADISAEAFF. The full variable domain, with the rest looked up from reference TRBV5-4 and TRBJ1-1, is ETGVTQSPTHLIKTRGQQVTLRCSSQSGHNTVSWYQQALGQGPQFIFQYYREEENGRGNFPPRFSGLQFPNYSSELNVNALELDDSALYLCASSLADISAEAFFGQGTRLTVV.

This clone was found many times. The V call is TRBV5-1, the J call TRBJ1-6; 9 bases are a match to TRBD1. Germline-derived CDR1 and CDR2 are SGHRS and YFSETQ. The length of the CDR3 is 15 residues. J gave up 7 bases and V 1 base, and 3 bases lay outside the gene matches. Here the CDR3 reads CASSLPGTGNSPLHF. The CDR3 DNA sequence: TGCGCCAGCAGCTTGCCCGGGACAGGGAATTCACCCCTCCACTTT. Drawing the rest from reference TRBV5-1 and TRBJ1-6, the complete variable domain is KAGVTQTPRYLIKTRGQQVTLSCSPISGHRSVSWYQQTPGQGLQFLFEYFSETQRNKGNFPGRFSGRQFSNSRSEMNVSTLELGDSALYLCASSLPGTGNSPLHFGNGTRLTVT.

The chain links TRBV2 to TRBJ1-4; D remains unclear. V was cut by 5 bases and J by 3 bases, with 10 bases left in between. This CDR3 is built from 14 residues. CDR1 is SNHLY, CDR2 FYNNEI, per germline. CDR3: CASSLQSSNEKLFF. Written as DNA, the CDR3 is TGTGCCAGCAGTTTACAGTCCTCTAATGAAAAACTGTTTTTT. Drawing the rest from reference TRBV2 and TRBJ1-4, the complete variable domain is EPEVTQTPSHQVTQMGQEVILRCVPISNHLYFYWYRQILGQKVEFLVSFYNNEISEKSEIFDDQFSVERPDGSNFTLKIRSTKLEDSAMYFCASSLQSSNEKLFFGSGTQLSVL.

The CDR3 sequence is CASSRRTGSTTEAFF. The CDR3 bases are TGTGCCAGTAGTCGCAGGACAGGCAGTACCACTGAAGCTTTCTTT. The chain carries TRBV19 and TRBJ1-1, with 7 bases fitting TRBD1. Germline V gene sequence: CDR1 LNHDA, CDR2 SQIVND (reference sequence). The CDR3 loop spans 15 amino acids. V lost 5 bases and J lost 4; bases outside the gene matches: 10.

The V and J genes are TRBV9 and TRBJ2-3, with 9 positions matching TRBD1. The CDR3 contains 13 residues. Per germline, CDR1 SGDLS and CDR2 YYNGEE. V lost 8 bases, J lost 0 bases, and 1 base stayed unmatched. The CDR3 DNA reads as TGTGCCAGTGACAGGGGGAGCACAGATACGCAGTATTTT. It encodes CASDRGSTDTQYF.

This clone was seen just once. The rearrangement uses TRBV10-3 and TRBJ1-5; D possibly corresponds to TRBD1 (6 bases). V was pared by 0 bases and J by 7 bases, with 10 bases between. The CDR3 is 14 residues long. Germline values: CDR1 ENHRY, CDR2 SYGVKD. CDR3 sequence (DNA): TGTGCCATCAGTGAGTCGAACAGGGACCAGCCCCAGCATTTT. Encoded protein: CAISESNRDQPQHF.

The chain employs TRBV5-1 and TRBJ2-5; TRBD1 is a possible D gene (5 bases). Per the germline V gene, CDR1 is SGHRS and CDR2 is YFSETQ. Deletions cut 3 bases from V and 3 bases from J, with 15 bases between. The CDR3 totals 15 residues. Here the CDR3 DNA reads TGCGCCAGCAGCTATCATCAGCCAGGGAAAGAGACCCAGTACTTC. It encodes CASSYHQPGKETQYF. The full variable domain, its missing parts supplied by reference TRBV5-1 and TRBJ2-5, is KAGVTQTPRYLIKTRGQQVTLSCSPISGHRSVSWYQQTPGQGLQFLFEYFSETQRNKGNFPGRFSGRQFSNSRSEMNVSTLELGDSALYLCASSYHQPGKETQYFGPGTRLLVL.

The CDR3 DNA reads TGTGCCAGCAGCAAAGGAAGCACAGGGCCTTTGGGCGAGCAGTACTTC. As protein: CASSKGSTGPLGEQYF. This chain connects TRBV21-1 to TRBJ2-7; TRBD1, the table's D call, lacks a check against the DNA. TRBV21-1 is listed as a pseudogene. CDR3 size: 16 residues.

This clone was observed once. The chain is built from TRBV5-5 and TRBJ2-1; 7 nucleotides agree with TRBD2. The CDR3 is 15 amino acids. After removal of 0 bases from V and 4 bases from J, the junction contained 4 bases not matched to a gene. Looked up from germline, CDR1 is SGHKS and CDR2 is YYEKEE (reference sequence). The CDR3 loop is CASSLDQGLYNEQFF. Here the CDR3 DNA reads TGTGCCAGCAGCTTGGACCAGGGACTATACAATGAGCAGTTCTTC.

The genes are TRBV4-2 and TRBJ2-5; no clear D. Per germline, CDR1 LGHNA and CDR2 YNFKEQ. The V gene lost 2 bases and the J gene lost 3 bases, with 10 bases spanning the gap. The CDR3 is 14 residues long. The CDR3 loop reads CASSQSPREETQYF. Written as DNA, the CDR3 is TGTGCCAGCAGCCAATCCCCCCGCGAAGAGACCCAGTACTTC.

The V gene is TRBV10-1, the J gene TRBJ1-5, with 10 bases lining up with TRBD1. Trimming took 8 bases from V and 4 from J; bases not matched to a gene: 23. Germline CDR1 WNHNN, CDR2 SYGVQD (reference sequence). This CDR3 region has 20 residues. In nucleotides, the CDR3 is TGCGCCAGCCAAGAGGGCCGGGACAGGGGTAGCAACGGGGAAAATCAGCCCCAGCATTTT. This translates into CASQEGRDRGSNGENQPQHF.

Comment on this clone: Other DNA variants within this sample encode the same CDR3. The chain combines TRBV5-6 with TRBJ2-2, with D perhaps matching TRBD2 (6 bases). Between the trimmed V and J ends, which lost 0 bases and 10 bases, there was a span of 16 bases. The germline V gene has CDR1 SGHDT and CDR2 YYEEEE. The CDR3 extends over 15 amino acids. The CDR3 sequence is CASSLGRGGSAELFF. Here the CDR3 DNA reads TGTGCCAGCAGCTTGGGGAGGGGAGGATCTGCGGAGCTGTTTTTT.

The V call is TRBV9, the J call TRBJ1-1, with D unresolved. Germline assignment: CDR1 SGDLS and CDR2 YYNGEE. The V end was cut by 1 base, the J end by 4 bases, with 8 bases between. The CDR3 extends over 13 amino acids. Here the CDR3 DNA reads TGTGCCAGCAGCGTACACCCCGGCACTGAAGCTTTCTTT. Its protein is CASSVHPGTEAFF.

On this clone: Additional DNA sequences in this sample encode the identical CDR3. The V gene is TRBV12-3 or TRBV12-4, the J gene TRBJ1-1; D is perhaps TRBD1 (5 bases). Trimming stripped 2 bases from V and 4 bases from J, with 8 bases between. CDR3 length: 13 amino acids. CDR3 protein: CASSLQGITEAFF. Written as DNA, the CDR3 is TGTGCCAGCAGTTTACAGGGAATCACTGAAGCTTTCTTT.